This passage covers 17 T cell receptor beta chains from one sample sequenced in a study of shared clonotypes between healthy human individuals. Libraries were prepared by immunoSEQ multiplex PCR; TCRdb keeps only in-frame clonotypes and omits some of them. The sample shows approximately 340,000 clones, about 74% of them seen only once. Sequencing used memory CD4+ T cells sorted from blood. Subset given: CD45RA-negative fraction. Receptors were obtained from a man aged 30-40 years in good health.

The chain is built from TRBV10-1 and TRBJ2-5; possible D gene TRBD2, 6 bases. V gave up 5 bases and J gave up 5 bases, with 12 bases separating them. CDR1 WNHNN and CDR2 SYGVQD come from the germline V gene (reference sequence). The CDR3 has 13 residues. The CDR3 nucleotides read TGCGCCAGCAGTCGACTAGTCCGCGAGACCCAGTACTTC. Translated, it gives CASSRLVRETQYF.

The chain is built from TRBV6-6 and TRBJ2-3; D may be TRBD1 or TRBD2 (5 bases each). V was cut by 4 bases and J by 2 bases, with 10 bases left in between. CDR1 is MNHNY, CDR2 SVGAGI, per germline (reference sequence). The length of the CDR3 is 14 residues. CDR3 nucleotide sequence: TGTGCCAGCAGTTCACTAGGGACCACAGATACGCAGTATTTT. Encoded protein: CASSSLGTTDTQYF.

The CDR3 DNA reads as TGCGCCAGCAGGGGTATGGTGGGAGGGTACACCGGGGAGCTGTTTTTT. The encoded protein is CASRGMVGGYTGELFF. The chain has TRBV4-3 and TRBJ2-2, with 7 bases aligning to TRBD2. This CDR3 comprises 16 residues. Germline CDR1 LGHNA, CDR2 YSLEER. V lost 6 bases and J lost 3; bases outside the gene matches: 10.

This clone was recorded at least ten times. The sample contains more than one DNA sequence encoding this CDR3. The rearrangement links TRBV7-2 to TRBJ2-7; 10 bases line up with TRBD2. The CDR3 runs 15 residues. Germline V gene data show CDR1 as SGHTA and CDR2 as FQGNSA. V shed 3 bases, J shed 5 bases, and the junction held 7 bases outside the gene matches. The CDR3 nucleotides are TGTGCCAGCAGCTTCCCCGGGACTAGCGCTAACGAGCAGTACTTC. It is translated as CASSFPGTSANEQYF.

The CDR3 coding sequence is TGTGCCAGCAGCTTAGGGACAGGGACTGAAAAACTGTTTTTT. Protein product: CASSLGTGTEKLFF. The rearrangement uses TRBV11-2 and TRBJ1-4; TRBD1 aligns across 8 bases. V gave up 1 base and J gave up 7 bases; unmatched junction bases: 2. The CDR3 totals 14 residues. Germline V lookup: CDR1 SGHAT, CDR2 FQNNGV.

The chain links TRBV5-5 to TRBJ2-1; TRBD2 might be the D (6 bases). Germline-derived CDR1 and CDR2 are SGHKS and YYEKEE (reference sequence). The CDR3 is 13 amino acids. The ends were cut back, 1 base at V and 9 bases at J, with 11 bases in the middle. CDR3 loop: CASSLLAEGEQFF. The CDR3 coding sequence is TGTGCCAGCAGCTTGTTAGCGGAGGGTGAGCAGTTCTTC.

This clone was recorded a few times. The CDR3 reads CASSLGPVGGETQYF. CDR3 nucleotide sequence: TGTGCCAGCAGCTTAGGCCCGGTTGGGGGTGAGACCCAGTACTTC. The chain couples TRBV11-3 to TRBJ2-5; D is tentatively TRBD1 or TRBD2 (5 bases each). The CDR3 is 15 amino acids. The germline V gene encodes CDR1 SGHNT and CDR2 YENEEA. V was clipped by 1 base and J by 5 bases, with 14 bases between them.

The rearrangement links TRBV28 to TRBJ2-7; perhaps TRBD2 as D (5 bases). Germline V gene lookup returns CDR1 MDHEN and CDR2 SYDVKM. The length of the CDR3 is 15 residues. The V end lost 4 bases, the J end lost 0 bases, and 13 bases lay between the germline ends. The CDR3 nucleotides read TGTGCCAGCAGTTCCCTAGCCGGCGGCTCCTACGAGCAGTACTTC. Its translation: CASSSLAGGSYEQYF.

V and J are TRBV11-2 and TRBJ2-5, with D uncertain. The germline V gene encodes CDR1 SGHAT and CDR2 FQNNGV. V gave up 2 bases and J gave up 4 bases, with 8 bases separating them. CDR3 length: 13 amino acids. Written as DNA, the CDR3 is TGTGCCAGCAGCTTAAAGTTCGGAGAGACCCAGTACTTC. Its translation: CASSLKFGETQYF. Based on the CDR3 plus reference TRBV11-2 and TRBJ2-5, the full variable domain is EAGVAQSPRYKIIEKRQSVAFWCNPISGHATLYWYQQILGQGPKLLIQFQNNGVVDDSQLPKDRFSAERLKGVDSTLKIQPAKLEDSAVYLCASSLKFGETQYFGPGTRLLVL.

The V call is TRBV7-2, the J call TRBJ1-2; D ambiguous. The germline V gene encodes CDR1 SGHTA and CDR2 FQGNSA. The V gene lost 6 bases and the J gene lost 12 bases, with 20 bases spanning the gap. CDR3 size: 13 residues. The CDR3 nucleotides read TGTGCCAGCAGTAAAACACCTGGGGTTGACCACACCTTC. It specifies CASSKTPGVDHTF. The complete variable domain, with remaining parts taken from reference TRBV7-2 and TRBJ1-2, reads GAGVSQSPSNKVTEKGKDVELRCDPISGHTALYWYRQSLGQGLEFLIYFQGNSAPDKSGLPSDRFSAERTGGSVSTLTIQRTQQEDSAVYLCASSKTPGVDHTFGSGTRLTVV.

The chain has TRBV7-2 and TRBJ2-7; D is unclear. There are 12 residues in the CDR3. V shed 1 base and J shed 2 bases, with 3 bases lying between them. CDR1 and CDR2 (germline): SGHTA, FQGNSA. DNA for the CDR3: TGTGCCAGCAGCTTAGAAACCTACGAGCAGTACTTC. It yields the protein CASSLETYEQYF.

The chain is built from TRBV29-1 and TRBJ2-1; D uncertain. This CDR3 has 12 residues. V lost 4 bases and J 4 bases, leaving 8 bases between the germline ends. Germline V gives CDR1 SQVTM, CDR2 ANQGSEA. The DNA of the CDR3 is TGCAGCGTTGCGCCTCGATACAATGAGCAGTTCTTC. Its translation is CSVAPRYNEQFF.

The genes are TRBV9 and TRBJ2-7; D remains ambiguous. This CDR3 is built from 13 residues. Trimming shortened V by 1 base and J by 6 bases, and 11 bases separated the two germline ends. Germline CDR1 SGDLS, CDR2 YYNGEE. The CDR3 protein is CASSVQHSGEQYF. The CDR3 region has the DNA TGTGCCAGCAGCGTACAACACTCTGGCGAGCAGTACTTC.

V and J are TRBV11-3 and TRBJ2-3; TRBD2 might be the D (5 bases). CDR1 and CDR2 (germline): SGHNT, YENEEA. The CDR3 loop spans 12 amino acids. V was shortened by 3 bases and J by 6 bases, with 7 bases between the two germline ends. CDR3 sequence (DNA): TGTGCCAGCAGCTTTTCGGGGGATACGCAGTATTTT. Its protein is CASSFSGDTQYF.

CDR3 residues: CASSSRTSPYEQYF. The CDR3 nucleotides are TGTGCCAGCAGCTCCAGGACTAGCCCCTACGAGCAGTACTTC. The V and J genes are TRBV5-4 and TRBJ2-7, with TRBD2 identical over 8 bases. This CDR3 region has 14 residues. Germline CDR1 and CDR2: SGHNT and YYREEE (reference sequence). The trim removed 3 bases at V and 2 bases at J, leaving 4 bases unmatched.

The chain has TRBV7-6 and TRBJ2-3; possibly TRBD2 for D (5 bases). The germline V gene has CDR1 SGHVS and CDR2 FNYEAQ. The V gene lost 3 bases and the J gene lost 5 bases, with 15 bases spanning the gap. The CDR3 loop spans 15 amino acids. The CDR3, as DNA: TGTGCCAGCAGCTTGTGGCCAGGAGAGGGAGATACGCAGTATTTT. This encodes CASSLWPGEGDTQYF. The complete variable domain, with remaining parts taken from reference TRBV7-6 and TRBJ2-3, reads GAGVSQSPRYKVTKRGQDVALRCDPISGHVSLYWYRQALGQGPEFLTYFNYEAQQDKSGLPNDRFSAERPEGSISTLTIQRTEQRDSAMYRCASSLWPGEGDTQYFGPGTRLTVL.

This rearrangement joins TRBV5-1 to TRBJ2-3; D is undetermined. The CDR3 consists of 12 residues. The V end was cut by 1 base, the J end by 4 bases, with 4 bases between. Germline V gene data show CDR1 as SGHRS and CDR2 as YFSETQ. This CDR3 reads CASSLYADTQYF. As DNA, the CDR3 is TGCGCCAGCAGCTTGTACGCAGATACGCAGTATTTT.